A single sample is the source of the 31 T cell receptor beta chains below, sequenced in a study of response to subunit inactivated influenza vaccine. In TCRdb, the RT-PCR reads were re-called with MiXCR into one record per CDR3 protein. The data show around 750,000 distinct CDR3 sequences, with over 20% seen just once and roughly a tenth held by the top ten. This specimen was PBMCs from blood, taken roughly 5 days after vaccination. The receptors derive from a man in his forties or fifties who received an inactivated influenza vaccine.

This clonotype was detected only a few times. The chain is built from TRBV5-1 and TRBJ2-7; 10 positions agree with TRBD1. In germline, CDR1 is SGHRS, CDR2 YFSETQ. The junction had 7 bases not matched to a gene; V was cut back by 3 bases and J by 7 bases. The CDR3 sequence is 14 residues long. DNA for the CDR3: TGCGCCAGCAGCTCCGGGACAGGGGAATGGGAGCAGTACTTC. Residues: CASSSGTGEWEQYF.

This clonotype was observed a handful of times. CDR3 bases: TGCAGCGTTGCGGTACTTCAGGAGCCCACAGATACGCAGTATTTT. It encodes CSVAVLQEPTDTQYF. The rearrangement links TRBV29-1 to TRBJ2-3, with D uncertain. CDR3 length equals 15 residues. Germline V gene lookup returns CDR1 SQVTM and CDR2 ANQGSEA. V was trimmed by 4 bases and J by 2 bases, leaving 16 bases between them.

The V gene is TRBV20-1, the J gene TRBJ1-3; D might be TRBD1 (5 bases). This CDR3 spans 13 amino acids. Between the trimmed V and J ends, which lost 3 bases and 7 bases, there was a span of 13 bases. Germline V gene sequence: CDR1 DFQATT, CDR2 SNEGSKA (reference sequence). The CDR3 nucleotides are TGCAGTGCTAGTCCCGGGACCGATAACACCATATATTTT. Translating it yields CSASPGTDNTIYF.

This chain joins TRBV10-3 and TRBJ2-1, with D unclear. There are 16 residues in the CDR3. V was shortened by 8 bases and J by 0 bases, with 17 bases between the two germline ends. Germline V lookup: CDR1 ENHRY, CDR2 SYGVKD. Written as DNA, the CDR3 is TGTGCCATCCAAACCTCGCAGGCTAGCTCCTACAATGAGCAGTTCTTC. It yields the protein CAIQTSQASSYNEQFF.

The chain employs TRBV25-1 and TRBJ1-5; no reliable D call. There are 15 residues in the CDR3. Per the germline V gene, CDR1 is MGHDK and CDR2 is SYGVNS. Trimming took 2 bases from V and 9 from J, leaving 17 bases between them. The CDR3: CASSEVGRPSGPQHF. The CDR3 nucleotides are TGTGCCAGCAGTGAAGTAGGCAGGCCCTCCGGGCCCCAGCATTTT.

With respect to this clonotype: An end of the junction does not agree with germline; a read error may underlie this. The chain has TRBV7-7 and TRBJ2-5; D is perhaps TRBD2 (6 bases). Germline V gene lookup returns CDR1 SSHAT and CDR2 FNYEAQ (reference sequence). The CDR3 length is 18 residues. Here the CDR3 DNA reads TGTGCTAGCAGCTTAGAATCGGGGGTTTGGGGTACGCAAGAGACCCAGTACTTC. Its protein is CASSLESGVWGTQETQYF.

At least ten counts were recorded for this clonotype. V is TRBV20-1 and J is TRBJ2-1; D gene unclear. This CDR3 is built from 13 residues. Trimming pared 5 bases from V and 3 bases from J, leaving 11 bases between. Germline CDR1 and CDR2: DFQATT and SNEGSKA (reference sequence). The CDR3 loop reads CSAPRGGYNEQFF. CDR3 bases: TGCAGTGCTCCTAGAGGTGGCTACAATGAGCAGTTCTTC.

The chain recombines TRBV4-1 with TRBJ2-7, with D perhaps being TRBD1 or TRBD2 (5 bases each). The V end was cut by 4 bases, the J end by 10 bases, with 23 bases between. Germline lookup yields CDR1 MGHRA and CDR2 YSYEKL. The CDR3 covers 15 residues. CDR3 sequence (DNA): TGCGCCAGCAGCCCGGGACCTCAGGGTCCGGTGAAACAGTACTTC. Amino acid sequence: CASSPGPQGPVKQYF.

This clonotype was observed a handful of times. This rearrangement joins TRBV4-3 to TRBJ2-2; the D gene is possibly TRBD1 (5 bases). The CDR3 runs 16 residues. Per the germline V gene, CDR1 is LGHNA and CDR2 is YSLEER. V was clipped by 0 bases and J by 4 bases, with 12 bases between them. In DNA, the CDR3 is TGCGCCAGCAGCCAAGAAGAGCAGGGTGGCACCGGGGAGCTGTTTTTT. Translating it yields CASSQEEQGGTGELFF.

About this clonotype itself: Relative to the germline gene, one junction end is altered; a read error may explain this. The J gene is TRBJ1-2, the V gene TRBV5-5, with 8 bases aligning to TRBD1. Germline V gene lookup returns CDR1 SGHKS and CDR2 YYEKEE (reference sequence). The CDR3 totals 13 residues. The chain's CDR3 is CASSFRGTGPPNF. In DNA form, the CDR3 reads TGTGCCAGCAGCTTCCGGGGGACAGGTCCGCCTAACTTC.

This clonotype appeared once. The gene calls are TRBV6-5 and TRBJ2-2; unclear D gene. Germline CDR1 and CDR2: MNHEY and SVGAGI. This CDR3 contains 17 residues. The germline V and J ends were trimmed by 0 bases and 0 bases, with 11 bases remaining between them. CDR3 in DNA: TGTGCCAGCAGTTACTCATTTTTAGGAGCGAACACCGGGGAGCTGTTTTTT. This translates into CASSYSFLGANTGELFF.

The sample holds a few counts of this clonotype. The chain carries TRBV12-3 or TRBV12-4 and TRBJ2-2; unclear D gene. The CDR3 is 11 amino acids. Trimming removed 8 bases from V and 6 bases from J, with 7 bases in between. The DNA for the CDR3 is TGTGCCAGCTGCATGCCCGGGGAGCTGTTTTTT. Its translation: CASCMPGELFF.

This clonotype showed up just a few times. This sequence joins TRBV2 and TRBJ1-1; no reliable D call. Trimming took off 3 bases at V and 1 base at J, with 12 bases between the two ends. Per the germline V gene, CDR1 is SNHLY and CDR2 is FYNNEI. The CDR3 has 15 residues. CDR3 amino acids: CASSDLRGQNTEAFF. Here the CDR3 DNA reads TGTGCCAGCAGTGACCTCAGAGGGCAGAACACTGAAGCTTTCTTT.

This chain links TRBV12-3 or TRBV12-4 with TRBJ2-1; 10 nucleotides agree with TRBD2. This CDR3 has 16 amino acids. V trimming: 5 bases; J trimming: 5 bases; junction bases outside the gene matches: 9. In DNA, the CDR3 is TGTGCCAGCAGTCCACTAGGGACTAGCGCAAACAATGAGCAGTTCTTC. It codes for CASSPLGTSANNEQFF.

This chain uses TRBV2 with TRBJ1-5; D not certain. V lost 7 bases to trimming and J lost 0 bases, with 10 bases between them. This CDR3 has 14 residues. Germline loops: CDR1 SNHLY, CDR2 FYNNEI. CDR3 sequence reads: CASTLLVSNQPQHF. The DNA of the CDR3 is TGTGCCAGCACCCTATTAGTTAGCAATCAGCCCCAGCATTTT.

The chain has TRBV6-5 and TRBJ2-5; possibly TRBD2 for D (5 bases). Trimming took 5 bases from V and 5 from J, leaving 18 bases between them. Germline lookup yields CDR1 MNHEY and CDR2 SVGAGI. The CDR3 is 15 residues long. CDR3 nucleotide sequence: TGTGCCAGCAGTAACCTAAGGGCTAGCCCGGAGACCCAGTACTTC. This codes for CASSNLRASPETQYF.

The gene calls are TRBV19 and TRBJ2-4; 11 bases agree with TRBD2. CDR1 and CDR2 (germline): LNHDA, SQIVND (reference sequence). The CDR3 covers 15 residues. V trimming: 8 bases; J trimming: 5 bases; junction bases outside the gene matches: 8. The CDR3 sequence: CASSPPGLAENIQYF. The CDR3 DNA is TGTGCCAGTTCACCTCCGGGACTAGCGGAAAACATTCAGTACTTC.

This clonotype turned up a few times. The CDR3 is CASSLDPISPLHF. CDR3 in DNA: TGTGCCAGCAGCTTAGATCCGATTTCACCCCTCCACTTT. This sequence joins TRBV11-2 and TRBJ1-6; D is unclear. CDR1 SGHAT and CDR2 FQNNGV come from the germline V gene. V was cut by 0 bases and J by 9 bases, with 6 bases left in between. The CDR3 runs 13 residues.

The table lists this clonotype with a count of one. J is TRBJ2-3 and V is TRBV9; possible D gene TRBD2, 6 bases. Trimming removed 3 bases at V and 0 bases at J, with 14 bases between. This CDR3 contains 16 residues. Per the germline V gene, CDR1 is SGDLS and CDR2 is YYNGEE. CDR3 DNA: TGTGCCAGCAGCGCCTTTAGCGGATCTAGCACAGATACGCAGTATTTT. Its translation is CASSAFSGSSTDTQYF.

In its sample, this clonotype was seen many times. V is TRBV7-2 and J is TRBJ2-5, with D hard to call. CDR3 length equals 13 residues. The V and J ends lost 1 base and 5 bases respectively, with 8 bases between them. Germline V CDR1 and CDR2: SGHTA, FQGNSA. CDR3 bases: TGTGCCAGCAGCTTAGGTCGTCGCGAGACCCAGTACTTC. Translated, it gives CASSLGRRETQYF.

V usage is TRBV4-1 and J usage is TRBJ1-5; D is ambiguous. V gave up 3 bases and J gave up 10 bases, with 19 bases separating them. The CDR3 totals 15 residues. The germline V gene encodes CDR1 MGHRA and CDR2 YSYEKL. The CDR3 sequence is CASSQTTGPRYPQHF. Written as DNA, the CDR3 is TGCGCCAGCAGCCAGACGACCGGGCCCCGGTATCCCCAGCATTTT.

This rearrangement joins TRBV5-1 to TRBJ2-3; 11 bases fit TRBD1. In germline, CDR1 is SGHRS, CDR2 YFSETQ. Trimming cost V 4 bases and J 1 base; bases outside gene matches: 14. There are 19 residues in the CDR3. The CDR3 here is CASSHWTAGQGVGTDTQYF. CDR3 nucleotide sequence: TGCGCCAGCAGCCACTGGACAGCGGGACAGGGGGTTGGCACAGATACGCAGTATTTT.

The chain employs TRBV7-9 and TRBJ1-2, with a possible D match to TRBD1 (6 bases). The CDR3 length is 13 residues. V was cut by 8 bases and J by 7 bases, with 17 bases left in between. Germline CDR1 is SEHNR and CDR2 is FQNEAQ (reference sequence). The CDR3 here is CASRHGGLSGYTF. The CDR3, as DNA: TGTGCCAGCCGCCACGGGGGGCTGTCTGGCTACACCTTC.

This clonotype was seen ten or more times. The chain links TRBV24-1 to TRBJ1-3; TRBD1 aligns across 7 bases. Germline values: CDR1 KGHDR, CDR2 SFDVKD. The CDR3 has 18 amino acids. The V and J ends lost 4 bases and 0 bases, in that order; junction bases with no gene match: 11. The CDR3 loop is CATSDPRQGPSSGNTIYF. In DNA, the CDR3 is TGTGCCACCAGTGACCCGAGACAGGGTCCAAGCTCTGGAAACACCATATATTTT.

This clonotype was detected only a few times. The CDR3 sequence is CASSPTGLKTGEQFF. The CDR3 bases are TGTGCCAGCAGCCCCACCGGACTGAAGACCGGTGAGCAGTTCTTC. V is TRBV11-2 and J is TRBJ2-1; TRBD2 is a possible D gene (5 bases). Trimming took off 5 bases at V and 9 bases at J, with 20 bases between the two ends. Germline loops: CDR1 SGHAT, CDR2 FQNNGV. This CDR3 has 15 residues.

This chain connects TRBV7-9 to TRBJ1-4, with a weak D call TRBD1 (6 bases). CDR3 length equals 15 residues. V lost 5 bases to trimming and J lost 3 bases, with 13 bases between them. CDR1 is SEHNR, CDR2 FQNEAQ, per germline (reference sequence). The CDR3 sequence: CASSPQGRPNEKLFF. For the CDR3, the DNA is TGTGCCAGCAGCCCCCAGGGGAGGCCTAATGAAAAACTGTTTTTT.

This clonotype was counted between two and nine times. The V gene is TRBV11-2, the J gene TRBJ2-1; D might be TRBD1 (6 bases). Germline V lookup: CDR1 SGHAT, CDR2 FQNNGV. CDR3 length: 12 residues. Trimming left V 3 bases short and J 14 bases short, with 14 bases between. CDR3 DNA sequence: TGTGCCAGCAGCTTGTCCGGACAGATGGAGTTCTTC. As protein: CASSLSGQMEFF.

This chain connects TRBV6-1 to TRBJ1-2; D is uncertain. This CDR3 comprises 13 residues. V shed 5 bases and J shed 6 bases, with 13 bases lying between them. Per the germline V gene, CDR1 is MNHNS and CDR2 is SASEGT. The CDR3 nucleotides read TGTGCCAGCAGTCTTGACGGCACCCATGGCTACACCTTC. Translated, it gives CASSLDGTHGYTF.

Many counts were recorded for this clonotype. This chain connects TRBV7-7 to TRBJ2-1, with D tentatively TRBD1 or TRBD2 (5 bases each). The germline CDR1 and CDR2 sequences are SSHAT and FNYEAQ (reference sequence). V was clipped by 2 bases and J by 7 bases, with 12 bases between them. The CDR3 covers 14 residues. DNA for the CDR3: TGTGCCAGCAGCTTAAATGGGGGTGAGAATGAGCAGTTCTTC. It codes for CASSLNGGENEQFF.

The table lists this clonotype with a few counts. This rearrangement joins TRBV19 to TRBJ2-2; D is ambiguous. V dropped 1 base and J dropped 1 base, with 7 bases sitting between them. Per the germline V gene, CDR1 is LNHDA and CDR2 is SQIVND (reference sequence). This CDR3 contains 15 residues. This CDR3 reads CASSIGLRNTGELFF. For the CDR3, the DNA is TGTGCCAGTAGTATAGGACTGAGGAACACCGGGGAGCTGTTTTTT.

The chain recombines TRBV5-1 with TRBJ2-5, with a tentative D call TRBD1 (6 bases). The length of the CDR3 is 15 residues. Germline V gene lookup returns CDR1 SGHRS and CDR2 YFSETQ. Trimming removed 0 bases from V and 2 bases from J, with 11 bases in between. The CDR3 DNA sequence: TGCGCCAGCAGCTTGGTTCAGGGGAGTCAAGAGACCCAGTACTTC. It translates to CASSLVQGSQETQYF.